These T cell receptor beta chains were read from a single sample in a study of CD8 T cells in ankylosing spondylitis. TCRdb re-called the 5' RACE reads through MiXCR, storing one row per CDR3 protein. The data show roughly 90,000 distinct CDR3 sequences, around 8.3% seen once. Sequencing was done on a sample of blood, either unsorted or a sorted T cell fraction (not recorded which). All receptors come from a male donor with ankylosing spondylitis. Both conserved end residues are part of each CDR3. Each record gives: clone size, V gene, J gene, D gene, CDR3 protein, CDR3 DNA. The D gene is left open where the match is weak. Not every row has a clone size; where given, it reads once, few, many or a size class.

clone_size: .
v_call: TRBV20-1
j_call: TRBJ2-3
d_call: TRBD2
cdr3_aa: CSARDRPSGFTDTQYF
cdr3_nt: TGCAGTGCTAGAGATCGTCCTAGCGGGTTCACAGATACGCAGTATTTT

clone_size: many
v_call: TRBV20-1
j_call: TRBJ2-7
d_call: TRBD1
cdr3_aa: CSARRTGGIVNEQYF
cdr3_nt: TGCAGTGCTAGAAGGACAGGGGGCATTGTTAACGAGCAGTACTTC

clone_size: many
v_call: TRBV12-5
j_call: TRBJ2-5
d_call: .
cdr3_aa: CASGLFYQETQYF
cdr3_nt: TGTGCTAGTGGTTTGTTCTACCAAGAGACCCAGTACTTC

clone_size: few
v_call: TRBV4-2
j_call: TRBJ1-1
d_call: .
cdr3_aa: CASSQGGGIDTEAFF
cdr3_nt: TGTGCCAGCAGCCAAGGGGGAGGGATTGACACTGAAGCTTTCTTT

clone_size: many
v_call: TRBV7-8
j_call: TRBJ1-1
d_call: .
cdr3_aa: CASIDGLPGAEAFF
cdr3_nt: TGTGCCAGCATCGACGGGCTACCTGGGGCTGAAGCTTTCTTT

clone_size: few
v_call: TRBV9
j_call: TRBJ2-2
d_call: .
cdr3_aa: CASSAQNTGELFF
cdr3_nt: TGTGCCAGCAGCGCCCAGAACACCGGGGAGCTGTTTTTT

clone_size: many
v_call: TRBV27
j_call: TRBJ2-3
d_call: TRBD2
cdr3_aa: CASSLSAASGSTDTQYF
cdr3_nt: TGTGCCAGCAGTTTATCAGCCGCGAGCGGGAGTACAGATACGCAGTATTTT

clone_size: few
v_call: TRBV19
j_call: TRBJ2-1
d_call: .
cdr3_aa: CASRPRGRGYNEQFF
cdr3_nt: TGTGCCAGTAGACCTCGGGGCCGAGGGTACAATGAGCAGTTCTTC

clone_size: many
v_call: TRBV20-1
j_call: TRBJ2-1
d_call: TRBD2
cdr3_aa: CSAREVLLAGNEQFF
cdr3_nt: TGCAGTGCTAGAGAGGTTTTACTAGCGGGTAATGAGCAGTTCTTC

clone_size: .
v_call: TRBV3-1
j_call: TRBJ1-1
d_call: .
cdr3_aa: CASSQESQGITEAFF
cdr3_nt: TGTGCCAGCAGCCAAGAAAGTCAGGGGATCACTGAAGCTTTCTTT

clone_size: many
v_call: TRBV20-1
j_call: TRBJ2-7
d_call: .
cdr3_aa: CSARAGTSYEQYF
cdr3_nt: TGCAGTGCTAGAGCCGGGACATCCTACGAGCAGTACTTC

clone_size: .
v_call: TRBV12-5
j_call: TRBJ1-1
d_call: .
cdr3_aa: CASALNTEAFF
cdr3_nt: TGTGCTAGTGCTCTGAACACTGAAGCTTTCTTT

clone_size: few
v_call: TRBV7-9
j_call: TRBJ2-1
d_call: TRBD2
cdr3_aa: CASTPLAGGPDEQFF
cdr3_nt: TGTGCCAGCACTCCTCTAGCGGGAGGCCCCGATGAGCAGTTCTTC

clone_size: many
v_call: TRBV7-9
j_call: TRBJ2-1
d_call: .
cdr3_aa: CASSFYPEQFF
cdr3_nt: TGTGCCAGCAGCTTCTATCCAGAGCAGTTCTTC

clone_size: .
v_call: TRBV15
j_call: TRBJ1-2
d_call: .
cdr3_aa: CATSRGNYGYTF
cdr3_nt: TGTGCCACCAGCAGGGGTAACTATGGCTACACCTTC

clone_size: .
v_call: TRBV4-2
j_call: TRBJ1-2
d_call: .
cdr3_aa: CASSQEGAFSPYGYTF
cdr3_nt: TGTGCCAGCAGCCAAGAGGGAGCCTTCTCCCCCTATGGCTACACCTTC

clone_size: few
v_call: TRBV4-1
j_call: TRBJ1-4
d_call: .
cdr3_aa: CASSQVSRLGANEKLFF
cdr3_nt: TGCGCCAGCAGCCAAGTAAGCCGCCTAGGAGCTAATGAAAAACTGTTTTTT

clone_size: few
v_call: TRBV15
j_call: TRBJ2-2
d_call: TRBD2
cdr3_aa: CATRQGAGGPGELFF
cdr3_nt: TGTGCCACCCGCCAGGGAGCGGGAGGGCCAGGGGAGCTGTTTTTT

clone_size: many
v_call: TRBV24-1
j_call: TRBJ2-2
d_call: .
cdr3_aa: CATSDPGAGTDTGELFF
cdr3_nt: TGTGCCACCAGTGACCCCGGGGCCGGGACGGACACCGGGGAGCTGTTTTTT

clone_size: .
v_call: TRBV27
j_call: TRBJ1-2
d_call: TRBD1
cdr3_aa: CASRTGIYGYTF
cdr3_nt: TGTGCCAGCAGGACAGGGATCTATGGCTACACCTTC

clone_size: few
v_call: TRBV27
j_call: TRBJ1-1
d_call: .
cdr3_aa: CASSLLDSGTPEAFF
cdr3_nt: TGTGCCAGCAGTTTACTCGATTCCGGGACCCCTGAAGCTTTCTTT

clone_size: .
v_call: TRBV30
j_call: TRBJ2-7
d_call: .
cdr3_aa: CAWSGSYEQYF
cdr3_nt: TGTGCCTGGAGTGGATCCTACGAGCAGTACTTC

clone_size: many
v_call: TRBV7-2
j_call: TRBJ2-1
d_call: TRBD2
cdr3_aa: CASSSSGASSYNEQFF
cdr3_nt: TGTGCCAGCAGCTCTAGCGGGGCGAGCTCCTACAATGAGCAGTTCTTC

clone_size: many
v_call: TRBV12-3/TRBV12-4
j_call: TRBJ2-1
d_call: .
cdr3_aa: CAMGDGSSYNEQFF
cdr3_nt: TGTGCCATGGGGGACGGTTCTTCCTACAATGAGCAGTTCTTC

clone_size: .
v_call: TRBV5-1
j_call: TRBJ1-2
d_call: .
cdr3_aa: CASAPGGTYGYTF
cdr3_nt: TGCGCCAGCGCCCCGGGGGGCACCTATGGCTACACCTTC

clone_size: .
v_call: TRBV4-1
j_call: TRBJ2-1
d_call: TRBD2
cdr3_aa: CASSRTSGSGRGDNEQFF
cdr3_nt: TGCGCCAGCAGCCGGACTAGCGGGAGCGGGAGGGGCGACAATGAGCAGTTCTTC

clone_size: few
v_call: TRBV5-4
j_call: TRBJ2-5
d_call: TRBD2
cdr3_aa: CASSYSGSPQETQYF
cdr3_nt: TGTGCCAGCAGCTATAGCGGGAGTCCCCAAGAGACCCAGTACTTC

clone_size: .
v_call: TRBV9
j_call: TRBJ2-1
d_call: .
cdr3_aa: CASSEGGTPNEQFF
cdr3_nt: TGTGCCAGCAGCGAGGGGGGGACACCCAATGAGCAGTTCTTC

clone_size: many
v_call: TRBV4-1
j_call: TRBJ2-1
d_call: .
cdr3_aa: CASSQPAGYNEQFF
cdr3_nt: TGCGCCAGCAGCCAACCTGCCGGGTACAATGAGCAGTTCTTC

clone_size: many
v_call: TRBV24-1
j_call: TRBJ2-2
d_call: .
cdr3_aa: CATSVLGFTGELFF
cdr3_nt: TGTGCCACCAGTGTTCTAGGTTTCACCGGGGAGCTGTTTTTT

clone_size: once
v_call: TRBV2
j_call: TRBJ2-3
d_call: .
cdr3_aa: CASSLTAPGPSTDTQYF
cdr3_nt: TGTGCCAGCAGCCTTACCGCCCCCGGACCGAGCACAGATACGCAGTATTTT

clone_size: .
v_call: TRBV2
j_call: TRBJ2-1
d_call: .
cdr3_aa: CASSDGRTYNEQFF
cdr3_nt: TGTGCCAGCAGTGATGGTCGGACCTACAATGAGCAGTTCTTC

clone_size: few
v_call: TRBV2
j_call: TRBJ2-2
d_call: TRBD2
cdr3_aa: CASSELAGEDTGELFF
cdr3_nt: TGTGCCAGCAGTGAACTAGCGGGAGAGGACACCGGGGAGCTGTTTTTT

clone_size: few
v_call: TRBV5-1
j_call: TRBJ2-7
d_call: .
cdr3_aa: CASSWEDTSYEQYF
cdr3_nt: TGCGCCAGCAGCTGGGAGGACACCTCCTACGAGCAGTACTTC

clone_size: many
v_call: TRBV25-1
j_call: TRBJ2-1
d_call: .
cdr3_aa: CASSDNSYNEQFF
cdr3_nt: TGTGCCAGCAGTGATAACAGCTACAATGAGCAGTTCTTC

clone_size: many
v_call: TRBV11-2
j_call: TRBJ1-1
d_call: .
cdr3_aa: CASSSRENTEAFF
cdr3_nt: TGTGCCAGCAGCTCCCGGGAAAACACTGAAGCTTTCTTT

clone_size: many
v_call: TRBV5-6
j_call: TRBJ2-2
d_call: TRBD2
cdr3_aa: CASSLDGWTSGKSGELFF
cdr3_nt: TGTGCCAGCAGCTTGGATGGATGGACTAGCGGGAAATCCGGGGAGCTGTTTTTT

clone_size: .
v_call: TRBV20-1
j_call: TRBJ2-1
d_call: TRBD2
cdr3_aa: CSARRLAGHDSYNEQFF
cdr3_nt: TGCAGTGCTAGACGGCTAGCGGGACATGACTCCTACAATGAGCAGTTCTTC

clone_size: .
v_call: TRBV6-1
j_call: TRBJ2-1
d_call: .
cdr3_aa: CASTWDNYNEQFF
cdr3_nt: TGTGCCAGCACCTGGGACAACTACAATGAGCAGTTCTTC

clone_size: few
v_call: TRBV18
j_call: TRBJ2-5
d_call: .
cdr3_aa: CASSPAIEQETQYF
cdr3_nt: TGTGCCAGCTCACCAGCTATAGAACAAGAGACCCAGTACTTC

clone_size: few
v_call: TRBV2
j_call: TRBJ2-1
d_call: TRBD2
cdr3_aa: CASSSPGTTDNEQFF
cdr3_nt: TGTGCCAGCAGTAGCCCCGGGACTACGGACAATGAGCAGTTCTTC

clone_size: many
v_call: TRBV20-1
j_call: TRBJ2-2
d_call: .
cdr3_aa: CSARVLGFGGELFF
cdr3_nt: TGCAGTGCTAGGGTCCTCGGCTTCGGCGGGGAGCTGTTTTTT

clone_size: few
v_call: TRBV20-1
j_call: TRBJ2-2
d_call: .
cdr3_aa: CSASADTLSGELFF
cdr3_nt: TGCAGTGCTAGCGCAGACACGTTGTCCGGGGAGCTGTTTTTT

clone_size: .
v_call: TRBV12-3/TRBV12-4
j_call: TRBJ2-1
d_call: .
cdr3_aa: CASSSVETSYNEQFF
cdr3_nt: TGTGCCAGCAGTTCTGTAGAGACCTCCTACAATGAGCAGTTCTTC

clone_size: few
v_call: TRBV7-9
j_call: TRBJ2-1
d_call: TRBD2
cdr3_aa: CASSPPGGRASEEQFF
cdr3_nt: TGTGCCAGCAGCCCGCCGGGCGGGAGGGCGTCGGAAGAGCAGTTCTTC

clone_size: .
v_call: TRBV27
j_call: TRBJ2-2
d_call: .
cdr3_aa: CASSLWANTGELFF
cdr3_nt: TGTGCCAGCAGTTTATGGGCGAACACCGGGGAGCTGTTTTTT

clone_size: medium-sized
v_call: TRBV24-1
j_call: TRBJ1-1
d_call: .
cdr3_aa: CATSDPRHGGTEAFF
cdr3_nt: TGTGCCACCAGTGACCCCCGACATGGGGGGACTGAAGCTTTCTTT